What follows are 8 T cell receptor beta chains derived from one specimen sequenced in a study of early T cells in non-severe SARS-CoV-2 infection. TCRdb analysed the 5' RACE reads with MiXCR anew, one entry per CDR3 protein. The table includes about 39,000 distinct CDR3 sequences, around 4.5% detected once. Sequencing was performed on whole blood. These receptors originate from an adult who was a healthcare worker with PCR-confirmed SARS-CoV-2 infection or an uninfected control (not recorded which).

This clonotype appeared a few times. This chain links TRBV29-1 with TRBJ2-3; D is ambiguous. V lost 4 bases and J 3 bases, leaving 8 bases between the germline ends. Germline CDR1 and CDR2: SQVTM and ANQGSEA. This CDR3 region has 12 residues. CDR3 protein: CSVVGWTDTQYF. CDR3 nucleotides: TGCAGCGTTGTAGGTTGGACAGATACGCAGTATTTT.

This clonotype was recorded at least ten times. The V call is TRBV12-3 or TRBV12-4, the J call TRBJ1-1; TRBD1 might be the D (5 bases). The ends were cut back, 3 bases at V and 4 bases at J, with 6 bases in the middle. The CDR3 totals 12 residues. In DNA, the CDR3 is TGTGCCAGCAGTTTTGGGGGCACTGAAGCTTTCTTT. This codes for CASSFGGTEAFF.

The chain links TRBV11-2 to TRBJ1-1; D is possibly TRBD1 (6 bases). Looked up from germline, CDR1 is SGHAT and CDR2 is FQNNGV. The V gene lost 2 bases and the J gene lost 8 bases, with 9 bases spanning the gap. The CDR3 is 12 amino acids. As DNA, the CDR3 is TGTGCCAGCAGCTTACCTCAGGGGGAAGCTTTCTTT. Translated, it gives CASSLPQGEAFF.

This clonotype occurred many times. V and J are TRBV24-1 and TRBJ1-6, with 7 bases matching TRBD1. The J segment lost 4 bases and the V segment lost 9 bases, leaving 5 bases of the junction unmatched. Germline V gives CDR1 KGHDR, CDR2 SFDVKD. CDR3 length: 14 amino acids. The CDR3 DNA sequence: TGTGCCACCCCCAAGGGACAGTATAATTCACCCCTCCACTTT. Amino acid sequence: CATPKGQYNSPLHF.

Many counts were recorded for this clonotype. V gene TRBV10-2 combines with J gene TRBJ2-3; no clear D gene. This CDR3 has 14 amino acids. Trimming took off 4 bases at V and 0 bases at J, with 8 bases between the two ends. In germline, CDR1 is WSHSY, CDR2 SAAADI. The CDR3 nucleotides read TGCGCCAGCAGTGCCCTAACCAGCACAGATACGCAGTATTTT. It codes for CASSALTSTDTQYF.

This sequence joins TRBV5-1 and TRBJ2-3; TRBD2 matches 7 bases. The V gene end was trimmed by 5 bases and the J gene end by 3 bases; junction bases not matched to a gene: 9. The CDR3 extends over 15 amino acids. Germline CDR1 is SGHRS and CDR2 is YFSETQ. The CDR3 region has the DNA TGCGCCAGCAGACTCAGAGCGGGGTCAACAGATACGCAGTATTTT. Amino acid sequence: CASRLRAGSTDTQYF.

In its sample, this clonotype was seen many times. The chain recombines TRBV7-9 with TRBJ2-3; unclear D gene. The CDR3 contains 14 residues. Germline V gene lookup returns CDR1 SEHNR and CDR2 FQNEAQ (reference sequence). V was cut by 1 base and J by 3 bases, with 8 bases left in between. CDR3 residues: CASSLGLTTDTQYF. CDR3 coding DNA: TGTGCCAGCAGCTTAGGACTGACTACAGATACGCAGTATTTT.

The chain joins TRBV6-6 to TRBJ2-7; 9 nucleotides match TRBD1. Germline CDR1 reads MNHNY; CDR2 reads SVGAGI (reference sequence). V was clipped by 7 bases and J by 4 bases; unmatched bases: 17. The CDR3 runs to 17 residues. The CDR3: CASTSRQGVSGSYEQYF. CDR3 DNA sequence: TGTGCCAGCACCTCCCGACAGGGGGTTTCTGGGAGTTACGAGCAGTACTTC.